This TCR beta chain was profiled in a study of response to subunit inactivated influenza vaccine. Regarding the study as a whole: Seasonal influenza vaccination, on each occasion, was suggested by the authors to recruit few new T cells.

Turning to this clonotype: Its antigen is currently unknown.

MiXCR, applied by TCRdb to the RT-PCR reads, yields one record per CDR3 protein. Of some 570,000 distinct CDR3 sequences listed, about 11% are singletons. V lost 6 bases, J lost 2 bases, and 3 bases stayed unmatched. The germline gives CDR1 MGHRA, CDR2 YSYEKL. The CDR3 consists of 14 residues. These data were likewise used in another study, on T cells expressing NK-cell markers. From that second work: Beta-chain TCR cDNA was generated via 5'RACE template switching with UMIs. Seven donors tested HCMV-seropositive and one tested seronegative among the eight sequenced. CD8+ T cells in over 5 donors included dominant NKG2C+ clonotypes at 1.0-7.0%.

This TCR was recovered from a man aged 50 to 59 who received an inactivated influenza vaccine. This chain uses TRBV4-1 with TRBJ1-4; 7 nucleotides match TRBD1. Sequences were derived from PBMCs from blood, sampled on the day of vaccination. Here the CDR3 DNA reads TGCGCCAGCAGACAGGGGTTTACTAATGAAAAACTGTTTTTT. Translated, it gives CASRQGFTNEKLFF.